Listed here is a single TCR beta chain. The data derive from a study of blood T cell repertoires in COVID-19. TCRdb keeps only in-frame clones here, not all; method: immunoSEQ multiplex PCR. Here the sample spans fewer than 200,000 clones, around 82% being singletons. Trimming removed 1 base from V and 4 bases from J, with 7 bases in between. The CDR3 covers 14 residues. The germline gives CDR1 MGHRA, CDR2 YSYEKL. The TCR was taken from a woman aged 40 to 49 with COVID-19, enrolled during active disease. The source material was peripheral blood. The rearrangement joins TRBV4-1 to TRBJ2-2; a weak D match, TRBD1 (6 bases). The CDR3 loop reads CASSQGRGTGELFF. CDR3 sequence (DNA): TGCGCCAGCAGCCAAGGCAGGGGCACCGGGGAGCTGTTTTTT.